This T cell receptor (beta chain) was identified in a study of cytomegalovirus exposure and HLA in healthy donors. V lost 0 bases, J lost 2 bases, and 5 bases lay in between. CDR3 length equals 13 residues. Germline V lookup: CDR1 SGHRS, CDR2 YFSETQ. Profiled with immunoSEQ multiplex PCR; TCRdb holds only in-frame clones, not every one. The data hold around 250,000 clones, with around 90% observed a single time. The V call is TRBV5-1, the J call TRBJ1-2, with unresolved D. The sequenced material came from PBMCs. This sequence originates from a woman aged 18-29 years in good health and CMV-seronegative. CDR3 region: CASSLDQNYGYTF. CDR3 DNA sequence: TGCGCCAGCAGCTTGGACCAGAACTATGGCTACACCTTC.